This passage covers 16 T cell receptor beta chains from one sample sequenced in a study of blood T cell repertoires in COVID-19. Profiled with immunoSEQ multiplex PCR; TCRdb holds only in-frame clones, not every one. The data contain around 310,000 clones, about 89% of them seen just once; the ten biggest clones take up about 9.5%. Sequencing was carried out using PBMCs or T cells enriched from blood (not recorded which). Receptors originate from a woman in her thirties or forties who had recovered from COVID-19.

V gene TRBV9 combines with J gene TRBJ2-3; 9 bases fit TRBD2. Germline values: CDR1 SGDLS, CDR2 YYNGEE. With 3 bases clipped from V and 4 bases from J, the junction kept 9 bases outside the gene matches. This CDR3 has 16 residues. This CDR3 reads CASSGYAGGRADTQYF. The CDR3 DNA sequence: TGTGCCAGCAGCGGATACGCGGGAGGGCGGGCAGATACGCAGTATTTT.

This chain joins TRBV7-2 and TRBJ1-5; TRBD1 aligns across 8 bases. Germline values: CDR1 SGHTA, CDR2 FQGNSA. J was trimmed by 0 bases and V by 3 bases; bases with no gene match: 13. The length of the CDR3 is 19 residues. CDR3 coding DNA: TGTGCCAGCAGCTTCCTTCCGGGACAGGCCCCCTATAGCAATCAGCCCCAGCATTTT. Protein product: CASSFLPGQAPYSNQPQHF.

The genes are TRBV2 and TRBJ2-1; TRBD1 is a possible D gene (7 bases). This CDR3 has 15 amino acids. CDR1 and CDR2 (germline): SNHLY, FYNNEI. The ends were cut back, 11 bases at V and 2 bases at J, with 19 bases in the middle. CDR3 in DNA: TGTGCCTCCGGGACCCGCGGGACAGCCTACAATGAGCAGTTCTTC. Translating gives CASGTRGTAYNEQFF.

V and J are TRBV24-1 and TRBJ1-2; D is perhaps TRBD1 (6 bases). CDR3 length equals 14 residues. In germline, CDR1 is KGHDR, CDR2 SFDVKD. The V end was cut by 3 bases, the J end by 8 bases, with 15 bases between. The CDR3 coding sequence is TGTGCCACCAGTGATGAAACAGGGATGGTGGGCTACACCTTC. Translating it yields CATSDETGMVGYTF.

CDR3 amino acids: CASSARLGGPNNEQFF. The CDR3 DNA sequence: TGTGCCAGCAGTGCCCGTTTGGGGGGGCCCAACAATGAGCAGTTCTTC. This chain uses TRBV28 with TRBJ2-1; maybe TRBD2 (7 bases). Trimming took 5 bases from V and 5 from J, leaving 19 bases between them. Germline V lookup: CDR1 MDHEN, CDR2 SYDVKM. This CDR3 comprises 16 residues.

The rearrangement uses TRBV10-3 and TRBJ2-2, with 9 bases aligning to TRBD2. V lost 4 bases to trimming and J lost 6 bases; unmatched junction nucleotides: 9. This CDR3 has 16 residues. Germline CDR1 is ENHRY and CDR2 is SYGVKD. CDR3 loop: CAISALGGGAPGELFF. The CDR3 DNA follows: TGTGCCATCAGTGCCCTAGGCGGGGGGGCCCCCGGGGAGCTGTTTTTT.

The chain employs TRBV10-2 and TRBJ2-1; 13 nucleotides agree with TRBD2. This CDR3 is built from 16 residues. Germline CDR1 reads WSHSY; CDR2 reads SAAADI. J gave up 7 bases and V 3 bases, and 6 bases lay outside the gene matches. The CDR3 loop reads CASSDITSGRGNEQFF. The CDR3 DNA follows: TGCGCCAGCAGTGATATTACTAGCGGGAGGGGTAATGAGCAGTTCTTC.

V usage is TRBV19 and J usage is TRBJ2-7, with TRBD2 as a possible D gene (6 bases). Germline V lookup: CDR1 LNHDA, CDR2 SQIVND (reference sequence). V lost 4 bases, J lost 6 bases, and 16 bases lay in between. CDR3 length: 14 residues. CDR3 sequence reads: CASSRGGGMVEQYF. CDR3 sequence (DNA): TGTGCCAGTAGTAGAGGAGGAGGGATGGTCGAGCAGTACTTC.

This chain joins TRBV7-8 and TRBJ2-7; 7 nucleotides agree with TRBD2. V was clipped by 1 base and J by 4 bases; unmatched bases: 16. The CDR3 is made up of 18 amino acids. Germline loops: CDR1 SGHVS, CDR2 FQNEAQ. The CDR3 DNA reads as TGTGCCAGCAGCTTAGAAGTGGGCAGTCCGGGACTACCGTACGAGCAGTACTTC. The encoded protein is CASSLEVGSPGLPYEQYF. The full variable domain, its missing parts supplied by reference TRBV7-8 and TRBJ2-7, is GAGVSQSPRYKVAKRGQDVALRCDPISGHVSLFWYQQALGQGPEFLTYFQNEAQLDKSGLPSDRFFAERPEGSVSTLKIQRTQQEDSAVYLCASSLEVGSPGLPYEQYFGPGTRLTVT.

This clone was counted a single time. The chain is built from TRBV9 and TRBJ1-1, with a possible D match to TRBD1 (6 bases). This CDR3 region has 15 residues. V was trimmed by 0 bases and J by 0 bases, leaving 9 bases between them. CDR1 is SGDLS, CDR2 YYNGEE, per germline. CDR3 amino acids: CASSVGAGVNTEAFF. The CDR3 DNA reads TGTGCCAGCAGCGTAGGCGCAGGGGTGAACACTGAAGCTTTCTTT.

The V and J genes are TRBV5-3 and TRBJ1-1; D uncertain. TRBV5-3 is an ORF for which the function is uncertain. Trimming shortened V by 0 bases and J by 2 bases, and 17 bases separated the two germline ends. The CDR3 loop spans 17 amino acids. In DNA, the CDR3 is TGTGCCAGAAGCTTGGGGCCCCTAGTCGTTCCTAACACTGAAGCTTTCTTT. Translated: CARSLGPLVVPNTEAFF.

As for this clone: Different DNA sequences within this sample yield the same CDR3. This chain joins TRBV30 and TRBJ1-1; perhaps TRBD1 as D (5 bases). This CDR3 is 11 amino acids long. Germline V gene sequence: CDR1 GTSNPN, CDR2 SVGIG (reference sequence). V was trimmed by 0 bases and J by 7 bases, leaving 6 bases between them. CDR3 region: CAWSVGGEAFF. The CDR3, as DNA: TGTGCCTGGAGTGTCGGGGGTGAAGCTTTCTTT.

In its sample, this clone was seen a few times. The CDR3 spells CASSEDWAYEQYF. The DNA for the CDR3 is TGTGCCAGCAGTGAGGACTGGGCCTACGAGCAGTACTTC. V is TRBV2 and J is TRBJ2-7; D may be TRBD2 (5 bases). CDR3 length: 13 residues. V was cut by 3 bases and J by 2 bases, with 8 bases left in between. Germline V gives CDR1 SNHLY, CDR2 FYNNEI.

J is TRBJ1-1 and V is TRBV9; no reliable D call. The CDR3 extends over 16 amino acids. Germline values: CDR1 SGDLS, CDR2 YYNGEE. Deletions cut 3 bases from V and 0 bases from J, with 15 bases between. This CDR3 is CASSEAFGEMNTEAFF. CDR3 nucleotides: TGTGCCAGCAGCGAGGCATTCGGAGAGATGAACACTGAAGCTTTCTTT.

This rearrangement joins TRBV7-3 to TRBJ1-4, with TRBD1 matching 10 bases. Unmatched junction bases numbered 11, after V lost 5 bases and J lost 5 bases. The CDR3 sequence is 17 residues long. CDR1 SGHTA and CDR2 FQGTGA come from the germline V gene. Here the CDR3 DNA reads TGTGCCAGCAGCGACAGGGGGCCTCGGGAGTGGAATGAAAAACTGTTTTTT. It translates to CASSDRGPREWNEKLFF.

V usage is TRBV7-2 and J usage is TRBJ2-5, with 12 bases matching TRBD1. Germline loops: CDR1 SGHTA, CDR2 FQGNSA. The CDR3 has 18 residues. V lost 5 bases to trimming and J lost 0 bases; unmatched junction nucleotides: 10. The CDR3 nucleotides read TGTGCCAGCAGCGAAGGGACAGGGGGCTCACTGTACCAAGAGACCCAGTACTTC. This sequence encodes CASSEGTGGSLYQETQYF.